One sample yielded the 29 T cell receptor beta chains listed below, sequenced in a study of breast tumors, draining lymph nodes, adjacent tissues. TCRdb reprocessed the multiplex PCR reads via MiXCR and lists one record per CDR3 protein. The sample records about 47,000 distinct CDR3 sequences, more than 20% being singletons. The specimen was breast tumor tissue. These receptors were obtained from a female donor with breast cancer. Some clones in this sample may be carry-over from other donors' samples.

This clonotype has a count of ten or more. V is TRBV5-8 and J is TRBJ1-2; D is unresolved. The V end lost 3 bases, the J end lost 1 base, and 13 bases lay between the germline ends. Germline CDR1 SGHTS, CDR2 YDEGEE. CDR3 length equals 15 residues. The CDR3 region has the DNA TGTGCCAGCAGCTACGCCCCGGAGTTTAACTATGGCTACACCTTC. Translation: CASSYAPEFNYGYTF.

The table lists this clonotype with many counts. The chain recombines TRBV7-9 with TRBJ1-2; the D gene is possibly TRBD1 (5 bases). There are 14 residues in the CDR3. Trimming took 7 bases from V and 8 from J, leaving 20 bases between them. The V gene's germline CDR1 is SEHNR and CDR2 FQNEAQ (reference sequence). As DNA, the CDR3 is TGTGCCAGCATGAGCACAGGCCCGAGTCGGGGCTACACCTTC. This sequence encodes CASMSTGPSRGYTF.

This clonotype was counted at least ten times. The chain carries TRBV6-2 or TRBV6-3 and TRBJ1-4; possible D gene TRBD1, 5 bases. In germline, CDR1 is MNHEY, CDR2 SVGEGT. Trimming cost V 6 bases and J 7 bases, with 18 bases left between them. The CDR3 contains 15 residues. The CDR3 region is CASRTGPHGVEKLFF. The CDR3 DNA follows: TGTGCCAGCAGAACGGGACCGCATGGCGTTGAAAAACTGTTTTTT.

This clonotype is medium-sized by share. The junction shows a germline mismatch at one end, possibly a read error. The CDR3 loop is CASSLNRAGVAETQYF. CDR3 DNA sequence: TGTGCTAGCAGCTTAAATCGAGCGGGGGTGGCAGAGACCCAGTACTTC. V usage is TRBV7-7 and J usage is TRBJ2-5, with 8 bases lining up with TRBD2. Per germline, CDR1 SSHAT and CDR2 FNYEAQ (reference sequence). The CDR3 loop spans 16 amino acids.

This clonotype was counted ten times or more. The chain links TRBV6-4 to TRBJ1-5; the D is unclear. V lost 6 bases and J lost 2, with 14 bases in between. Germline CDR1 reads MRHNA; CDR2 reads SNTAGT. This CDR3 has 15 amino acids. The CDR3 bases are TGTGCCAGCAGGGGCCACAAGGTTGGCAATCAGCCCCAGCATTTT. It codes for CASRGHKVGNQPQHF.

This clonotype showed up many times. The chain recombines TRBV7-9 with TRBJ1-6; D gene unclear. The CDR3 contains 15 residues. Per the germline V gene, CDR1 is SEHNR and CDR2 is FQNEAQ (reference sequence). The germline V and J ends were trimmed by 6 bases and 0 bases, with 9 bases remaining between them. Written as DNA, the CDR3 is TGTGCCAGCAGTAACGAGAGCTCCTATAATTCACCCCTCCACTTT. It specifies CASSNESSYNSPLHF.

This clonotype occurred a few times. CDR3 protein: CASRKQETQYF. CDR3 DNA sequence: TGTGCCAGCAGAAAACAAGAGACCCAGTACTTC. The rearrangement links TRBV28 to TRBJ2-5; D remains ambiguous. The ends were cut back, 6 bases at V and 2 bases at J, with 4 bases in the middle. CDR1 is MDHEN, CDR2 SYDVKM, per germline. The CDR3 contains 11 residues.

J is TRBJ2-5 and V is TRBV6-5, with TRBD2 matching 8 bases. This CDR3 contains 17 residues. V dropped 7 bases and J dropped 5; count of bases not matched to a gene: 18. Per germline, CDR1 MNHEY and CDR2 SVGAGI. The CDR3 DNA is TGTGCCAGCATTAGGGACCCACAGGCGGGAGGATGGGAGACCCAGTACTTC. Amino acid sequence: CASIRDPQAGGWETQYF.

This clonotype has a count of ten or more. The chain has TRBV6-1 and TRBJ2-2; D not certain. The germline V gene encodes CDR1 MNHNS and CDR2 SASEGT. V was clipped by 1 base and J by 9 bases, with 9 bases between them. The CDR3 has 13 amino acids. CDR3 in DNA: TGTGCCAGCAGTGAAGGTTCCCCCAGGGAGCTGTTTTTT. Its protein is CASSEGSPRELFF.

The chain couples TRBV2 to TRBJ2-6; either TRBD1 or TRBD2 may supply D (5 bases each). The CDR3 has 16 residues. V was cut by 7 bases and J by 4 bases, with 17 bases left in between. CDR1 and CDR2 (germline): SNHLY, FYNNEI. CDR3 loop: CASKHGTSGGANVLTF. As DNA, the CDR3 is TGTGCCAGCAAGCACGGGACCTCAGGGGGGGCCAACGTCCTGACTTTC.

This clonotype was seen just once. A read error may be the cause here, since a much bigger clone is one base away. The rearrangement links TRBV5-6 to TRBJ2-3, with no clear D. CDR1 and CDR2 from the germline V gene are SGHDT and YYEEEE. This CDR3 has 14 residues. V was trimmed by 7 bases and J by 0 bases, leaving 12 bases between them. The CDR3 reads CASGPGPSTDTQYF. In DNA form, the CDR3 reads TGTGCCAGCGGCCCCGGGCCCAGCACAGATACGCAGTATTTT.

For this clonotype: A much larger clone differs by one base, so this may be a read error. The chain couples TRBV6-1 to TRBJ1-4, with TRBD1 as a possible D gene (5 bases). There are 14 residues in the CDR3. CDR1 is MNHNS, CDR2 SASEGT, per germline. CDR3 sequence reads: CASSEEGHVEKLLF. Here the CDR3 DNA reads TGTGCCAGCAGTGAAGAAGGACATGTCGAAAAACTGCTTTTT.

This clonotype was recorded many times. The CDR3 region has the DNA TGTGCCAGCAGCTTACAGGGCACCGGGGAGCTGTTTTTT. It translates to CASSLQGTGELFF. The chain combines TRBV7-3 with TRBJ2-2; possibly TRBD1 for D (5 bases). The germline V gene has CDR1 SGHTA and CDR2 FQGTGA. Trimming removed 2 bases from V and 4 bases from J, with 5 bases in between. CDR3 length: 13 residues.

This clonotype occurred many times. This chain links TRBV27 with TRBJ1-5; D is ambiguous. The germline gives CDR1 MNHEY, CDR2 SMNVEV (reference sequence). With 6 bases removed from V and 4 bases from J, the gap between germline ends came to 4 bases. The CDR3 loop spans 11 amino acids. The CDR3 sequence: CASRLNQPQHF. The CDR3 region has the DNA TGTGCCAGCAGACTAAATCAGCCCCAGCATTTT.

This clonotype was found many times. The V gene is TRBV10-3, the J gene TRBJ2-7, with 8 bases identical to TRBD2. The V gene's germline CDR1 is ENHRY and CDR2 SYGVKD. V was pared by 3 bases and J by 0 bases, with 7 bases of the junction left unmatched. The CDR3 length is 16 residues. CDR3 nucleotide sequence: TGTGCCATCAGTGAAAGATTTAGCGGGGACTCCTACGAGCAGTACTTC. This translates into CAISERFSGDSYEQYF.

As concerns this clonotype: This likely comes from a read error, as the CDR3 has no conserved phenylalanine or tryptophan at its end. Because the CDR3's place on the DNA is in doubt, the DNA is left out and the CDR3 is given as listed by TCRdb. The chain employs TRBV2 and TRBJ2-2; the D call in the table, TRBD1, was not verified against the DNA. In germline, CDR1 is SNHLY, CDR2 FYNNEI. The CDR3 is 9 amino acids in total, end residues counted. The CDR3 here is CASRAGTGV.

This sequence joins TRBV20-1 and TRBJ2-1; TRBD1 is a possible D gene (5 bases). This CDR3 contains 12 residues. Germline V gene data show CDR1 as DFQATT and CDR2 as SNEGSKA (reference sequence). Trimming took 7 bases from V and 2 from J, leaving 9 bases between them. CDR3 residues: CSGQPTYNEQFF. The CDR3 DNA is TGCAGTGGACAGCCTACCTACAATGAGCAGTTCTTC.

With regard to this clonotype: Germline is not matched at one junction end, which may reflect a read error. The V call is TRBV5-8, the J call TRBJ2-7; D may be TRBD2 (6 bases). Germline V gene lookup returns CDR1 SGHTS and CDR2 YDEGEE. This CDR3 contains 15 residues. The CDR3: CASSYPFGGTYERYF. In nucleotides, the CDR3 is TGTGCCAGCAGCTATCCGTTCGGGGGAACCTACGAGCGGTACTTC.

This clonotype came up many times. V usage is TRBV7-6 and J usage is TRBJ2-1, with D tentatively TRBD1 (6 bases). Trimming took off 5 bases at V and 8 bases at J, with 13 bases between the two ends. The CDR3 contains 13 residues. Per the germline V gene, CDR1 is SGHVS and CDR2 is FNYEAQ. The CDR3 sequence is CASSHGPGDEQFF. CDR3 DNA: TGTGCCAGCAGCCATGGGCCAGGGGATGAGCAGTTCTTC.

A remark on this clonotype: A much larger clone differs from this one at a single base, so this may be a read error. The chain is built from TRBV12-3 or TRBV12-4 and TRBJ2-7; TRBD2 is a possible D gene (6 bases). The CDR3 totals 13 residues. Trimming took 4 bases from V and 2 from J, leaving 9 bases between them. The chain's CDR3 is CASSYGTAYEQYF. Here the CDR3 DNA reads TGTGCCAGCAGTTACGGGACTGCCTACGAGCAGTACTTC.

This clonotype appeared many times. This chain uses TRBV20-1 with TRBJ2-1; D not resolved. Germline lookup yields CDR1 DFQATT and CDR2 SNEGSKA (reference sequence). Between the trimmed V and J ends, which lost 2 bases and 4 bases, there was a span of 9 bases. The CDR3 totals 13 residues. The CDR3 region has the DNA TGCAGTGCTAGAAAGATCCAATACAATGAGCAGTTCTTC. Protein: CSARKIQYNEQFF.

This clonotype was seen repeatedly, ten times or more. V gene TRBV29-1 combines with J gene TRBJ2-1; D is perhaps TRBD1 (6 bases). V was clipped by 3 bases and J by 9 bases, with 15 bases between them. This CDR3 spans 13 amino acids. CDR1 SQVTM and CDR2 ANQGSEA come from the germline V gene. The CDR3 nucleotides are TGCAGCGTTGAGCCAATCGGGACAACTGAGCAGTTCTTC. Residues: CSVEPIGTTEQFF.

This clonotype occurred many times. The J gene is TRBJ1-6, the V gene TRBV7-9; D gene uncertain. CDR1 is SEHNR and CDR2 is FQNEAQ in the germline V gene (reference sequence). The CDR3 consists of 12 residues. V shed 1 base and J shed 14 bases, with 9 bases lying between them. CDR3 in amino acids: CASSLGAGALHF. The DNA for the CDR3 is TGTGCCAGCAGCTTAGGAGCAGGTGCCCTCCACTTT.

The table lists this clonotype with many counts. The V call is TRBV4-1, the J call TRBJ2-1; possible D gene TRBD1, 6 bases. The CDR3 extends over 12 amino acids. Germline V CDR1 and CDR2: MGHRA, YSYEKL. Between the trimmed V and J ends, which lost 0 bases and 9 bases, there was a span of 6 bases. CDR3 DNA: TGCGCCAGCAGCCAAGAAGGGGGTGAGCAGTTCTTC. It specifies CASSQEGGEQFF.

V is TRBV19 and J is TRBJ2-1; D is ambiguous. This CDR3 is built from 12 residues. V lost 5 bases, J lost 7 bases, and 9 bases lay in between. Germline CDR1 reads LNHDA; CDR2 reads SQIVND (reference sequence). In DNA, the CDR3 is TGTGCCAGTAGTCCGACCGTGAATGAGCAGTTCTTC. Protein sequence: CASSPTVNEQFF.

As concerns this clonotype: This may come from a read error, since a much larger clone is one base off. Here the CDR3 omits its conserved ending phenylalanine or tryptophan, so a read error is the likely source. The chain carries TRBV7-2 and TRBJ2-2; D is undetermined. Looked up from germline, CDR1 is SGHTA and CDR2 is FQGNSA. CDR3 size: 13 residues. V was pared by 1 base and J by 6 bases, with 6 bases between. CDR3 DNA: TGTGCCAGCAGCTTAGGGTTGGCCGGGGAGCTGTTTTCT. Amino acids: CASSLGLAGELFS.

V and J are TRBV2 and TRBJ2-7; no definite D call. Germline CDR1 SNHLY, CDR2 FYNNEI. The germline V and J ends were trimmed by 7 bases and 0 bases, with 10 bases remaining between them. CDR3 size: 13 residues. The CDR3 nucleotides are TGTGCCAGCATAGGCGGTAGCTCCTACGAGCAGTACTTC. This codes for CASIGGSSYEQYF.

This clonotype appeared many times. The chain employs TRBV5-1 and TRBJ1-2, with TRBD1 as a possible D gene (6 bases). The CDR3 sequence is 16 residues long. With 0 bases removed from V and 0 bases from J, the gap between germline ends came to 12 bases. The germline V gene has CDR1 SGHRS and CDR2 YFSETQ. The CDR3 sequence is CASSLGTVGTNYGYTF. CDR3 nucleotide sequence: TGCGCCAGCAGCTTGGGGACAGTCGGGACTAACTATGGCTACACCTTC.

This clonotype was picked up a small number of times. V is TRBV7-9 and J is TRBJ2-3; 9 bases are a match to TRBD1. The CDR3 loop spans 16 amino acids. V lost 8 bases and J lost 6; bases outside the gene matches: 15. CDR1 SEHNR and CDR2 FQNEAQ come from the germline V gene (reference sequence). In DNA, the CDR3 is TGTGCCAGCCCCCCCCTCGGGACAGGGCGTGTGGATACGCAGTATTTT. Translating it yields CASPPLGTGRVDTQYF. The full variable domain, completed using reference TRBV7-9 and TRBJ2-3, is DTGVSQNPRHKITKRGQNVTFRCDPISEHNRLYWYRQTLGQGPEFLTYFQNEAQLEKSRLLSDRFSAERPKGSFSTLEIQRTEQGDSAMYLCASPPLGTGRVDTQYFGPGTRLTVL.